The 29 T cell receptor beta chains presented below share a single source sample, sequenced in a study of blood T cell repertoires in COVID-19 (dated by TCRdb to 2020 to 2022). Receptor libraries were prepared by the immunoSEQ multiplex PCR assay. Imported from immuneACCESS, the table was reduced by TCRdb to in-frame sequences with V and J called. These copies leave out some clones; in studies compared against another copy, an unresolved V gene accounts for under half, and the cause of the remainder is not known. The sample table lists about 20,000 clones, 80% to 90% of them with a count of one. Under 5% of the sample is held by the ten biggest clonotypes. Sequenced material: peripheral blood. Receptor source: a man in his fifties or sixties with active COVID-19.

The genes are TRBV6-5 and TRBJ2-7; 7 bases are shared with TRBD1. CDR1 MNHEY and CDR2 SVGAGI come from the germline V gene. V lost 0 bases, J lost 3 bases, and 2 bases stayed unmatched. The CDR3 extends over 14 amino acids. The CDR3 reads CASSYSRTGYEQYF. The CDR3 nucleotides are TGTGCCAGCAGTTACTCTCGGACAGGCTACGAGCAGTACTTC.

The chain combines TRBV6-2 or TRBV6-3 with TRBJ1-1, with 10 bases identical to TRBD1. J was trimmed by 5 bases and V by 0 bases; bases with no gene match: 21. The CDR3 runs to 21 residues. Germline V gene lookup returns CDR1 MNHEY and CDR2 SVGEGT. DNA for the CDR3: TGTGCCAGCAGTTACTCGGCTCAGGGGGACAGGGGAGGAAAATTGGTGACTGAAGCTTTCTTT. It specifies CASSYSAQGDRGGKLVTEAFF.

The chain has TRBV7-2 and TRBJ2-6; TRBD1 agrees at 7 bases. The V gene end was trimmed by 5 bases and the J gene end by 3 bases; junction bases not matched to a gene: 4. The CDR3 has 15 amino acids. CDR1 and CDR2 from the germline V gene are SGHTA and FQGNSA. As DNA, the CDR3 is TGTGCCAGCAGCCCTGACAGGGTTGGGGCCAACGTCCTGACTTTC. Its translation is CASSPDRVGANVLTF.

The table lists this clone with a count of one. The chain uses TRBV19 and TRBJ1-3, with 7 positions matching TRBD1. The germline gives CDR1 LNHDA, CDR2 SQIVND (reference sequence). The junction had 5 bases not matched to a gene; V was cut back by 3 bases and J by 0 bases. The CDR3 is 16 amino acids. CDR3 residues: CASSIMGQYSGNTIYF. Here the CDR3 DNA reads TGTGCCAGTAGTATTATGGGACAGTACTCTGGAAACACCATATATTTT.

This chain joins TRBV6-2 or TRBV6-3 and TRBJ1-5, with no clear D. The CDR3 spans 14 residues. The ends were cut back, 0 bases at V and 1 base at J, with 4 bases in the middle. Germline V CDR1 and CDR2: MNHEY, SVGEGT. CDR3 region: CASSYSGSNQPQHF. The CDR3 DNA follows: TGTGCCAGCAGTTACTCGGGCAGCAATCAGCCCCAGCATTTT.

V and J are TRBV27 and TRBJ2-3; D ambiguous. The V and J ends lost 2 bases and 4 bases respectively, with 10 bases between them. Germline CDR1 reads MNHEY; CDR2 reads SMNVEV (reference sequence). The CDR3 consists of 14 residues. The CDR3 sequence is CASSLNFYADTQYF. The CDR3 DNA follows: TGTGCCAGCAGTTTAAACTTTTATGCAGATACGCAGTATTTT.

The V call is TRBV5-5, the J call TRBJ2-5, with TRBD2 identical over 9 bases. V was clipped by 2 bases and J by 5 bases; unmatched bases: 7. The CDR3 sequence is 15 residues long. Germline loops: CDR1 SGHKS, CDR2 YYEKEE (reference sequence). The DNA for the CDR3 is TGTGCCAGCAGCTTCGAAGCGGGGGGCCGGGAGACCCAGTACTTC. It encodes CASSFEAGGRETQYF.

This clone was seen more than once but under ten times. The V gene is TRBV5-4, the J gene TRBJ1-1; 8 bases fit TRBD1. Germline loops: CDR1 SGHNT, CDR2 YYREEE (reference sequence). This CDR3 is 15 amino acids long. The J segment lost 3 bases and the V segment lost 0 bases, leaving 4 bases of the junction unmatched. The CDR3 protein is CASSLGRQGYTEAFF. CDR3 nucleotides: TGTGCCAGCAGCTTGGGCAGACAGGGGTACACTGAAGCTTTCTTT. The full variable domain, in which reference TRBV5-4 and TRBJ1-1 provide the parts outside the CDR3, is ETGVTQSPTHLIKTRGQQVTLRCSSQSGHNTVSWYQQALGQGPQFIFQYYREEENGRGNFPPRFSGLQFPNYSSELNVNALELDDSALYLCASSLGRQGYTEAFFGQGTRLTVV.

The chain joins TRBV16 to TRBJ1-2; D gene unclear. Trimming removed 5 bases at V and 3 bases at J, with 7 bases between. The CDR3 consists of 12 residues. Germline lookup yields CDR1 KGHSY and CDR2 FQNENV. This chain's CDR3 is CASSWQDYGYTF. The CDR3 bases are TGTGCCAGCAGCTGGCAGGACTATGGCTACACCTTC.

The CDR3 DNA reads as TGTGCCAGCAGTCCCGAAATCAGGCGCTACACCTTC. Its protein product is CASSPEIRRYTF. V and J are TRBV6-6 and TRBJ1-2; D is unclear. The CDR3 spans 12 residues. Trimming took 5 bases from V and 9 from J, leaving 13 bases between them. Germline CDR1 is MNHNY and CDR2 is SVGAGI (reference sequence).

The chain uses TRBV5-1 and TRBJ2-1; D ambiguous. CDR1 is SGHRS, CDR2 YFSETQ, per germline. The CDR3 loop spans 11 amino acids. With 4 bases removed from V and 6 bases from J, the gap between germline ends came to 5 bases. DNA for the CDR3: TGCGCCAGCAGCCAATCCAATGAGCAGTTCTTC. It translates to CASSQSNEQFF.

V usage is TRBV4-1 and J usage is TRBJ2-7, with TRBD1 identical over 11 bases. This CDR3 has 15 residues. The germline V gene encodes CDR1 MGHRA and CDR2 YSYEKL. V shed 0 bases, J shed 6 bases, and the junction held 4 bases outside the gene matches. CDR3 sequence reads: CASSQDRTGGTEQYF. The CDR3 DNA follows: TGCGCCAGCAGCCAAGATAGGACAGGGGGCACCGAGCAGTACTTC.

This clone was picked up one time. Here the CDR3 DNA reads TGTGCCAGTAGTCCCGGTACAGGGTGGGTCCTCCACTTT. Translation: CASSPGTGWVLHF. The V and J genes are TRBV19 and TRBJ1-6, with D possibly matching TRBD1 (6 bases). V was trimmed by 5 bases and J by 15 bases, leaving 17 bases between them. The CDR3 covers 13 residues. Looked up from germline, CDR1 is LNHDA and CDR2 is SQIVND (reference sequence).

J is TRBJ2-7 and V is TRBV27; the D gene is possibly TRBD1 (5 bases). The CDR3 has 15 amino acids. The V end lost 5 bases, the J end lost 7 bases, and 21 bases lay between the germline ends. In germline, CDR1 is MNHEY, CDR2 SMNVEV (reference sequence). CDR3 sequence: CASSRGGRRNGEQYF. In nucleotides, the CDR3 is TGTGCCAGCAGTAGGGGTGGCCGAAGAAATGGGGAGCAGTACTTC.

The V call is TRBV6-6, the J call TRBJ1-1; possible D gene TRBD1, 5 bases. The CDR3 is 15 residues long. Trimming stripped 2 bases from V and 4 bases from J, with 14 bases between. Germline V gene lookup returns CDR1 MNHNY and CDR2 SVGAGI (reference sequence). CDR3 residues: CASSYLVAGGTEAFF. CDR3 bases: TGTGCCAGCAGTTACCTCGTAGCGGGGGGCACTGAAGCTTTCTTT.

The V gene is TRBV19, the J gene TRBJ2-5, with 8 bases identical to TRBD1. Germline V gene sequence: CDR1 LNHDA, CDR2 SQIVND (reference sequence). V lost 3 bases to trimming and J lost 1 base; unmatched junction nucleotides: 4. The CDR3 runs 15 residues. The CDR3 sequence is CASSISDRAQETQYF. The CDR3 DNA follows: TGTGCCAGTAGTATTTCGGACAGGGCCCAAGAGACCCAGTACTTC.

The chain has TRBV7-2 and TRBJ1-1; D gene ambiguous. V was clipped by 2 bases and J by 7 bases, with 11 bases between them. Per germline, CDR1 SGHTA and CDR2 FQGNSA. The CDR3 has 13 amino acids. The CDR3 DNA reads TGTGCCAGCAGCTTAAACGATTACGGTGAAGCTTTCTTT. It yields the protein CASSLNDYGEAFF.

The rearrangement joins TRBV7-8 to TRBJ2-2; TRBD2 is a possible D gene (5 bases). Per the germline V gene, CDR1 is SGHVS and CDR2 is FQNEAQ. CDR3 length: 15 amino acids. Deletions cut 1 base from V and 4 bases from J, with 10 bases between. CDR3 DNA sequence: TGTGCCAGCAGCTTAGGGCTAGCAAGCACCGGGGAGCTGTTTTTT. As protein: CASSLGLASTGELFF.

This rearrangement joins TRBV5-1 to TRBJ1-1; D may be TRBD1 (5 bases). In germline, CDR1 is SGHRS, CDR2 YFSETQ. The CDR3 is 18 amino acids. Deletions cut 3 bases from V and 1 base from J, with 22 bases between. The chain's CDR3 is CASSWKSTTGSANTEAFF. CDR3 nucleotides: TGCGCCAGCAGCTGGAAGAGCACCACAGGCTCCGCGAACACTGAAGCTTTCTTT.

This chain uses TRBV6-6 with TRBJ1-5, with D possibly TRBD1 on 6 matching bases. Trimming shortened V by 2 bases and J by 5 bases, and 10 bases separated the two germline ends. This CDR3 has 14 residues. The germline CDR1 and CDR2 sequences are MNHNY and SVGAGI (reference sequence). The CDR3 region is CASSYGTQYQPQHF. CDR3 in DNA: TGTGCCAGCAGTTACGGGACACAATATCAGCCCCAGCATTTT.

The chain joins TRBV5-1 to TRBJ1-1, with 9 nucleotides matching TRBD1. CDR1 and CDR2 (germline): SGHRS, YFSETQ. The CDR3 totals 14 residues. V lost 2 bases, J lost 7 bases, and 6 bases stayed unmatched. The CDR3 loop reads CASSLQGAGDEAFF. The CDR3 DNA follows: TGCGCCAGCAGCTTACAGGGGGCGGGGGATGAAGCTTTCTTT.

This chain joins TRBV30 and TRBJ2-3, with 11 bases that match TRBD2. Germline-derived CDR1 and CDR2 are GTSNPN and SVGIG (reference sequence). This CDR3 is 15 amino acids long. After removal of 8 bases from V and 0 bases from J, the junction contained 7 bases not matched to a gene. The CDR3 DNA is TGTGCCCGACTAGCGGGGAGTACTAGCACAGATACGCAGTATTTT. This encodes CARLAGSTSTDTQYF.

The V gene is TRBV7-9, the J gene TRBJ1-3; D not certain. Germline CDR1 SEHNR, CDR2 FQNEAQ (reference sequence). Trimming took off 6 bases at V and 2 bases at J, with 17 bases between the two ends. The CDR3 is 16 amino acids. The CDR3 coding sequence is TGTGCCAGCAGGCAACGCGGGCAGAGCCCTGGAAACACCATATATTTT. Encoded protein: CASRQRGQSPGNTIYF.

The chain couples TRBV30 to TRBJ1-1, with D maybe TRBD1 (5 bases). V gave up 1 base and J gave up 4 bases, with 13 bases separating them. Germline CDR1 is GTSNPN and CDR2 is SVGIG (reference sequence). This CDR3 region has 14 residues. The CDR3 loop reads CAWSGRRGITEAFF. The CDR3 DNA follows: TGTGCCTGGAGTGGGAGGAGGGGTATCACTGAAGCTTTCTTT.

The DNA for the CDR3 is TGTGCCAGCAGTGACGGGTCGACCTACAATGAGCAGTTCTTC. Translated: CASSDGSTYNEQFF. The rearrangement uses TRBV6-1 and TRBJ2-1; no clear D. The length of the CDR3 is 14 residues. The germline V gene has CDR1 MNHNS and CDR2 SASEGT. Trimming removed 3 bases from V and 2 bases from J, with 8 bases in between.

J is TRBJ1-1 and V is TRBV12-3 or TRBV12-4; TRBD1 aligns across 7 bases. The V segment lost 8 bases and the J segment 8 bases; nucleotides outside the gene matches: 5. This CDR3 is built from 11 residues. Written as DNA, the CDR3 is TGTGCCAGCCGCAGGGGGTCCGAAGCTTTCTTT. It specifies CASRRGSEAFF.

V usage is TRBV6-5 and J usage is TRBJ1-2; possibly TRBD1 for D (5 bases). The CDR3 contains 13 residues. CDR1 and CDR2 from the germline V gene are MNHEY and SVGAGI. Trimming removed 7 bases from V and 4 bases from J, with 13 bases in between. The CDR3 DNA sequence: TGTGCCAGCAAAAACAGGCGGCGCTATGGCTACACCTTC. Translating gives CASKNRRRYGYTF.

The chain carries TRBV6-2 or TRBV6-3 and TRBJ1-2; TRBD1 is a possible D gene (6 bases). The CDR3 runs 15 residues. Trimming removed 5 bases at V and 4 bases at J, with 17 bases between. Germline V CDR1 and CDR2: MNHEY, SVGEGT. CDR3 loop: CASSPRYGQIYGYTF. CDR3 coding DNA: TGTGCCAGCAGTCCCCGATATGGACAGATCTATGGCTACACCTTC.

The chain has TRBV25-1 and TRBJ2-6, with D possibly matching TRBD2 (6 bases). With 5 bases removed from V and 3 bases from J, the gap between germline ends came to 14 bases. This CDR3 is 16 amino acids long. The germline V gene has CDR1 MGHDK and CDR2 SYGVNS. CDR3 sequence (DNA): TGTGCCAGCAGTAGCAACTGGGGGGATGGGGCCAACGTCCTGACTTTC. It codes for CASSSNWGDGANVLTF.